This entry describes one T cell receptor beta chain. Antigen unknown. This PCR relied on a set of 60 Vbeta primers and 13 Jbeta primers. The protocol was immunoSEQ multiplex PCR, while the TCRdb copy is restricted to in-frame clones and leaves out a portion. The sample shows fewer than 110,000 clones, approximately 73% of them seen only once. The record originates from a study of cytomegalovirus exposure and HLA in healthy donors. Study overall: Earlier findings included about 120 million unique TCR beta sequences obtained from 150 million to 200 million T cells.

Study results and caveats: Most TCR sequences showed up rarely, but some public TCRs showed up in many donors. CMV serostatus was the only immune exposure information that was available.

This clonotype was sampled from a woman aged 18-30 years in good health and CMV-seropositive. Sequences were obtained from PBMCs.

CDR3 sequence reads: CASSLDYPGQGNTIYF. The CDR3 nucleotides read TGTGCCAGCAGCTTAGACTACCCGGGACAGGGTAACACCATATATTTT. The chain uses TRBV7-6 and TRBJ1-3, with 9 bases fitting TRBD1. The CDR3 sequence is 16 residues long. CDR1 SGHVS and CDR2 FNYEAQ come from the germline V gene. Trimming took 1 base from V and 7 from J; bases not matched to a gene: 8.